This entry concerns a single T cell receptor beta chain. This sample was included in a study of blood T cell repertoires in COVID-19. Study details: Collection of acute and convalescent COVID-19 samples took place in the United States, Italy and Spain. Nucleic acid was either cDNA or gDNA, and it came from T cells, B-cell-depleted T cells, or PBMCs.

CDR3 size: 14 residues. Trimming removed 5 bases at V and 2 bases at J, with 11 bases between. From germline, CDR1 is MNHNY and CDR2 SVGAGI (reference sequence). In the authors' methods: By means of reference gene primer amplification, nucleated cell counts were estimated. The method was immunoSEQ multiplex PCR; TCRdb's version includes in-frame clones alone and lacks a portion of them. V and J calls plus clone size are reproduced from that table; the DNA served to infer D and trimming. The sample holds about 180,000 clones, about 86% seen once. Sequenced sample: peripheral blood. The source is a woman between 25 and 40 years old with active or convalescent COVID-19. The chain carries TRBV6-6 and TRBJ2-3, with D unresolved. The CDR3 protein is CASSLLADTDTQYF. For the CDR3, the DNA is TGTGCCAGCAGTCTTTTAGCCGACACAGATACGCAGTATTTT.